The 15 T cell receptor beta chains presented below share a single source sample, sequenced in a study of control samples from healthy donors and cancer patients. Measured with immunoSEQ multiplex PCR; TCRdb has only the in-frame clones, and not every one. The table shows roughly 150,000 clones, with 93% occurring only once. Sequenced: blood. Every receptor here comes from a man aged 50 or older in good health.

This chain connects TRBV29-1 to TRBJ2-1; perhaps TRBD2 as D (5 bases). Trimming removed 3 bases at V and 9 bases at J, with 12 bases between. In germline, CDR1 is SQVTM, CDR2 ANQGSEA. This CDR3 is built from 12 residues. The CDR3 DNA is TGCAGCGTTGAGCCTAGCTGGGGTGAGCAGTTCTTC. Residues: CSVEPSWGEQFF.

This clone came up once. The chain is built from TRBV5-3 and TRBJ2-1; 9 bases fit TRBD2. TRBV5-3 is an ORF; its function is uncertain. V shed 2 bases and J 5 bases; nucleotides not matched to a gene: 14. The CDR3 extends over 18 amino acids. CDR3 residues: CARSFSRYRREGNNEQFF. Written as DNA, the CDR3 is TGTGCCAGAAGCTTCTCTAGATATCGGCGGGAGGGTAACAATGAGCAGTTCTTC.

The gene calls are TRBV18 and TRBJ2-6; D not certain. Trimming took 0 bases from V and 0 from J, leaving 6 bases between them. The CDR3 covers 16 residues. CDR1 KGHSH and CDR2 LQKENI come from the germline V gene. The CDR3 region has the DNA TGTGCCAGCTCACCACCGGAACTCTCTGGGGCCAACGTCCTGACTTTC. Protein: CASSPPELSGANVLTF.

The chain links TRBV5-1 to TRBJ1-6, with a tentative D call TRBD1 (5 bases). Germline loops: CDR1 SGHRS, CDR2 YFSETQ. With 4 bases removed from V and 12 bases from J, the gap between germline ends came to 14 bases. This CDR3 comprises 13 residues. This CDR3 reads CASSHGTEGPLHF. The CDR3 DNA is TGCGCCAGCAGCCACGGGACCGAAGGACCCCTCCACTTT.

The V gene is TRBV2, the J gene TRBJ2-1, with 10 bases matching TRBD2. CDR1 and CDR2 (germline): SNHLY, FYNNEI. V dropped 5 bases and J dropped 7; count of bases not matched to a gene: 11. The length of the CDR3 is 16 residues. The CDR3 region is CASSPGEREGRNEQFF. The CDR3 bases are TGTGCCAGCAGTCCTGGAGAGCGGGAGGGCCGGAATGAGCAGTTCTTC.

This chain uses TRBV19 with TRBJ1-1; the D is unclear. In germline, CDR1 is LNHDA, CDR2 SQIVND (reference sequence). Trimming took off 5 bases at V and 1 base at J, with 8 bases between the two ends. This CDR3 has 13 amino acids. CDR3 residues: CASSFNRNTEAFF. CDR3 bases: TGTGCCAGTAGTTTCAACCGGAACACTGAAGCTTTCTTT.

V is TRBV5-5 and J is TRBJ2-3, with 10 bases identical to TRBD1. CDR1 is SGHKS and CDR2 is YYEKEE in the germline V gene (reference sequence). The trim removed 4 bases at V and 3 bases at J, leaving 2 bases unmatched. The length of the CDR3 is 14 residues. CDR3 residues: CASSPDRGTDTQYF. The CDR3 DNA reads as TGTGCCAGCAGCCCGGACAGGGGGACAGATACGCAGTATTTT.

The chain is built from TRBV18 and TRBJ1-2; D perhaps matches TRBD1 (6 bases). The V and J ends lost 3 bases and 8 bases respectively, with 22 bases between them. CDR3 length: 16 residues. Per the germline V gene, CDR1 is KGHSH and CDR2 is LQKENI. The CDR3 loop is CASSPPQTGSVEGYTF. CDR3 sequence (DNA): TGTGCCAGCTCACCTCCCCAGACAGGTTCAGTGGAAGGCTACACCTTC.

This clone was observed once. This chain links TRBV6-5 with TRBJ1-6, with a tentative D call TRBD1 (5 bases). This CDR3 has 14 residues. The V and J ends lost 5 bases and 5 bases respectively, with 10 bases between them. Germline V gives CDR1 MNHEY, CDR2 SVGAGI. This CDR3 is CASSRQPNNSPLHF. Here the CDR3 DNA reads TGTGCCAGCAGTCGACAGCCCAATAATTCACCCCTCCACTTT.

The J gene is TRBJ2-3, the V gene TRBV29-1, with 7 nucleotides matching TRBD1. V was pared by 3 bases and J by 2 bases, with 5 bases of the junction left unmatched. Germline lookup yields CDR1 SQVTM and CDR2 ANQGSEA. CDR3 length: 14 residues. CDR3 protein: CSVDRGIHTDTQYF. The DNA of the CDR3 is TGCAGCGTTGACAGGGGGATCCACACAGATACGCAGTATTTT.

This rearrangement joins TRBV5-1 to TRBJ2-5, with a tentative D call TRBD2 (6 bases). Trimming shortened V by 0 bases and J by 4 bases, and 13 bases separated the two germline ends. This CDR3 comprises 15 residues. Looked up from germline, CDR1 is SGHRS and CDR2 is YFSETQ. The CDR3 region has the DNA TGCGCCAGCAGCTTGGAGGCTAGCGACGGAGAGACCCAGTACTTC. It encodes CASSLEASDGETQYF.

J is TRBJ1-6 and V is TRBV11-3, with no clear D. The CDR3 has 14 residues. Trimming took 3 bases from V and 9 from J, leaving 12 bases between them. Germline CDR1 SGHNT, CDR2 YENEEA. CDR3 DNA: TGTGCCAGCAGCTTGGGTGGACTTTCTTCACCCCTCCACTTT. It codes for CASSLGGLSSPLHF.

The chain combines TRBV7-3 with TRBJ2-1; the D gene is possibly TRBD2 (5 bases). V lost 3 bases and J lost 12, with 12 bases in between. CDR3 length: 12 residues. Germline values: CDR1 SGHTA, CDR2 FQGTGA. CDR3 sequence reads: CASSFGEGVQFF. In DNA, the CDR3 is TGTGCCAGCAGCTTCGGAGAGGGAGTGCAGTTCTTC.

CDR3 amino acids: CSASKDPASTEAFF. Here the CDR3 DNA reads TGCAGTGCTAGTAAGGACCCCGCGAGCACTGAAGCTTTCTTT. The rearrangement uses TRBV20-1 and TRBJ1-1; D unresolved. The CDR3 length is 14 residues. V gave up 3 bases and J gave up 4 bases, with 15 bases separating them. Germline V gene sequence: CDR1 DFQATT, CDR2 SNEGSKA (reference sequence).

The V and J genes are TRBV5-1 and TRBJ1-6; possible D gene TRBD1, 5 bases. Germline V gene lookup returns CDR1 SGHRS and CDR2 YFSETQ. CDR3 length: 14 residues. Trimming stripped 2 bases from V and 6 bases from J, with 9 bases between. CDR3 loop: CASSFGDGNSPLHF. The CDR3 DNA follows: TGCGCCAGCAGCTTCGGGGACGGTAATTCACCCCTCCACTTT.